The 7 T cell receptor beta chains below were found in one sample sequenced in a study of blood T cell repertoires in COVID-19. Assay used: immunoSEQ multiplex PCR; TCRdb lists only in-frame clones, some missing. Altogether some 180,000 clones are present, 70% to 90% being singletons, with the ten largest covering 6%. What was sequenced was peripheral blood. The receptors shown here come from a man aged 35 to 55 with active or convalescent COVID-19.

This clone was seen a few times. The chain has TRBV29-1 and TRBJ1-2; TRBD1 matches 7 bases. This CDR3 has 12 amino acids. Germline V lookup: CDR1 SQVTM, CDR2 ANQGSEA. V was pared by 7 bases and J by 4 bases, with 6 bases of the junction left unmatched. CDR3 DNA sequence: TGCAGCGGAAGACAGGGTCTCTATGGCTACACCTTC. Amino acids: CSGRQGLYGYTF.

This chain connects TRBV5-1 to TRBJ1-1; D is unresolved. The V end lost 5 bases, the J end lost 8 bases, and 16 bases lay between the germline ends. Looked up from germline, CDR1 is SGHRS and CDR2 is YFSETQ. This CDR3 contains 13 residues. In nucleotides, the CDR3 is TGCGCCAGCAGATTAAGTCTTGCGGGAGAAGCTTTCTTT. It encodes CASRLSLAGEAFF.

The chain combines TRBV30 with TRBJ2-7; a possible D gene is TRBD1 (6 bases). Germline lookup yields CDR1 GTSNPN and CDR2 SVGIG (reference sequence). V dropped 4 bases and J dropped 6 bases, with 19 bases sitting between them. The CDR3 length is 14 residues. The CDR3 nucleotides are TGTGCCTGGACAGTCCCAGGGGAAGGGGGCGAGCAGTACTTC. This translates into CAWTVPGEGGEQYF.

This chain uses TRBV6-5 with TRBJ2-5; 8 bases align to TRBD1. The germline gives CDR1 MNHEY, CDR2 SVGAGI. The CDR3 length is 13 residues. V gave up 6 bases and J gave up 4 bases; unmatched junction bases: 4. CDR3 sequence (DNA): TGTGCCAGCAGAGACAGGGGAGGAGAGACCCAGTACTTC. The encoded protein is CASRDRGGETQYF.

The chain has TRBV5-4 and TRBJ2-5, with a possible D match to TRBD1 (6 bases). This CDR3 is built from 15 residues. The germline gives CDR1 SGHNT, CDR2 YYREEE (reference sequence). V shed 2 bases and J shed 5 bases, with 16 bases lying between them. The CDR3 sequence: CASSFLPTGSETQYF. In DNA, the CDR3 is TGTGCCAGCAGCTTTCTGCCTACAGGGTCGGAGACCCAGTACTTC. The whole variable domain, filled in from reference TRBV5-4 and TRBJ2-5, reads ETGVTQSPTHLIKTRGQQVTLRCSSQSGHNTVSWYQQALGQGPQFIFQYYREEENGRGNFPPRFSGLQFPNYSSELNVNALELDDSALYLCASSFLPTGSETQYFGPGTRLLVL.

The chain joins TRBV5-1 to TRBJ2-1; 9 bases are a match to TRBD1. The CDR3 has 17 residues. The germline V gene encodes CDR1 SGHRS and CDR2 YFSETQ. V gave up 4 bases and J gave up 4 bases; unmatched junction bases: 12. The CDR3 bases are TGCGCCAGCAGCAGGTTACGGGGGACAGGGAATTACAATGAGCAGTTCTTC. It yields the protein CASSRLRGTGNYNEQFF.

This chain uses TRBV6-5 with TRBJ1-4; possibly TRBD1 for D (6 bases). There are 13 residues in the CDR3. V was trimmed by 4 bases and J by 4 bases, leaving 7 bases between them. Germline values: CDR1 MNHEY, CDR2 SVGAGI. CDR3 region: CASSSDSNEKLFF. DNA for the CDR3: TGTGCCAGCAGTTCGGACAGTAATGAAAAACTGTTTTTT.